These 18 T cell receptor beta chains share one sample of origin, sequenced in a study of T cells in Graves' hyperthyroidism and ophthalmopathy. There were TCR beta CDR3 regions amplified from RNA transcripts. Carried out on the TCR CDR3, a first-round RT-PCR used the HTBI primer set. TCRdb itself ran the multiplex PCR reads through MiXCR, one entry per CDR3 protein. The sample yields 250,000 to 300,000 distinct CDR3 sequences, roughly a fifth seen once. Sequencing was performed on blood. All receptors come from a man aged 45-60 years with Graves' ophthalmopathy.

Many counts were recorded for this clonotype. This chain connects TRBV15 to TRBJ2-1; 15 bases map to TRBD2. J gave up 7 bases and V 4 bases, and 5 bases lay outside the gene matches. In germline, CDR1 is LNHNV, CDR2 YYDKDF (reference sequence). This CDR3 is built from 16 residues. The CDR3 DNA reads as TGTGCCACCAGCACTACCGGGACTAGCGGGAGGAATGAGCAGTTCTTC. Translated, it gives CATSTTGTSGRNEQFF.

The V gene is TRBV2, the J gene TRBJ2-1, with 11 bases matching TRBD2. The V gene end was trimmed by 7 bases and the J gene end by 3 bases; junction bases not matched to a gene: 8. CDR3 length: 16 amino acids. Germline CDR1 reads SNHLY; CDR2 reads FYNNEI. The DNA of the CDR3 is TGTGCCAGCACACTAGCGGGAGTCCCCAGCTACAATGAGCAGTTCTTC. Its translation is CASTLAGVPSYNEQFF.

This rearrangement joins TRBV20-1 to TRBJ1-2; D call uncertain. This CDR3 region has 13 residues. Trimming shortened V by 3 bases and J by 4 bases, and 12 bases separated the two germline ends. Germline lookup yields CDR1 DFQATT and CDR2 SNEGSKA (reference sequence). CDR3 amino acids: CSARVESGYGYTF. The CDR3 nucleotides are TGCAGTGCTAGGGTGGAGTCGGGCTATGGCTACACCTTC.

V is TRBV20-1 and J is TRBJ1-4; D is unresolved. Germline assignment: CDR1 DFQATT and CDR2 SNEGSKA (reference sequence). Trimming took off 0 bases at V and 5 bases at J, with 7 bases between the two ends. CDR3 length equals 13 residues. The CDR3 reads CSARDSRNEKLFF. In DNA form, the CDR3 reads TGCAGTGCTAGAGATAGCAGGAATGAAAAACTGTTTTTT.

The sample holds a few counts of this clonotype. V and J are TRBV9 and TRBJ2-2; D unclear. Trimming pared 0 bases from V and 4 bases from J, leaving 10 bases between. The germline V gene has CDR1 SGDLS and CDR2 YYNGEE. This CDR3 is built from 15 residues. The CDR3 region has the DNA TGTGCCAGCAGCGTAGGCCCTTCAAGCACCGGGGAGCTGTTTTTT. Protein product: CASSVGPSSTGELFF. Drawing the rest from reference TRBV9 and TRBJ2-2, the complete variable domain is DSGVTQTPKHLITATGQRVTLRCSPRSGDLSVYWYQQSLDQGLQFLIQYYNGEERAKGNILERFSAQQFPDLHSELNLSSLELGDSALYFCASSVGPSSTGELFFGEGSRLTVL.

This clonotype appeared many times. The chain combines TRBV28 with TRBJ1-1; 8 nucleotides agree with TRBD1. The germline V gene has CDR1 MDHEN and CDR2 SYDVKM. This CDR3 is built from 15 residues. J lost 7 bases, V lost 1 base, and 8 bases had no gene match. The CDR3 nucleotides are TGTGCCAGCAGTTTATCGACAGGGGCGCTTAATGAAGCTTTCTTT. Its protein is CASSLSTGALNEAFF.

The V call is TRBV2, the J call TRBJ1-5; TRBD1 aligns across 7 bases. There are 15 residues in the CDR3. Germline V gives CDR1 SNHLY, CDR2 FYNNEI. After removal of 6 bases from V and 0 bases from J, the junction contained 5 bases not matched to a gene. The CDR3: CASRANRGSNQPQHF. The CDR3 DNA reads TGTGCCAGCAGAGCAAACAGGGGTAGCAATCAGCCCCAGCATTTT. Filled out from reference TRBV2 and TRBJ1-5, the complete variable domain reads EPEVTQTPSHQVTQMGQEVILRCVPISNHLYFYWYRQILGQKVEFLVSFYNNEISEKSEIFDDQFSVERPDGSNFTLKIRSTKLEDSAMYFCASRANRGSNQPQHFGDGTRLSIL.

This chain joins TRBV6-1 and TRBJ1-5; D is ambiguous. Germline V gene sequence: CDR1 MNHNS, CDR2 SASEGT. This CDR3 is built from 16 residues. Trimming removed 6 bases at V and 2 bases at J, with 17 bases between. CDR3 DNA sequence: TGTGCCAGCAGCCCTACGGTCCCCCCGGGCAATCAGCCCCAGCATTTT. Protein: CASSPTVPPGNQPQHF.

The rearrangement joins TRBV5-1 to TRBJ2-1, with 10 nucleotides matching TRBD2. The CDR3 extends over 17 amino acids. Germline assignment: CDR1 SGHRS and CDR2 YFSETQ. The junction had 7 bases not matched to a gene; V was cut back by 3 bases and J by 1 base. The CDR3 sequence is CASSSLTSGRSYNEQFF. Written as DNA, the CDR3 is TGCGCCAGCAGCTCATTGACTAGCGGGCGGTCCTACAATGAGCAGTTCTTC.

This chain connects TRBV9 to TRBJ1-4; D is unresolved. The CDR3 has 13 amino acids. Germline lookup yields CDR1 SGDLS and CDR2 YYNGEE. Deletions cut 0 bases from V and 8 bases from J, with 8 bases between. The chain's CDR3 is CASSVGSGEKLFF. The CDR3 DNA reads as TGTGCCAGCAGCGTAGGGAGTGGGGAAAAACTGTTTTTT.

The chain combines TRBV6-1 with TRBJ2-7; possible D gene TRBD2, 5 bases. V gave up 1 base and J gave up 2 bases, with 9 bases separating them. The CDR3 consists of 14 residues. The V gene's germline CDR1 is MNHNS and CDR2 SASEGT. The CDR3 reads CASSEELAPYEQYF. CDR3 DNA sequence: TGTGCCAGCAGTGAAGAGCTAGCTCCCTACGAGCAGTACTTC.

This clonotype was seen ten or more times. V is TRBV28 and J is TRBJ1-2; possibly TRBD1 for D (5 bases). There are 13 residues in the CDR3. V shed 5 bases and J shed 4 bases, with 11 bases lying between them. The germline V gene encodes CDR1 MDHEN and CDR2 SYDVKM. Written as DNA, the CDR3 is TGTGCCAGCAGTACAGGCCTAGGCTATGGCTACACCTTC. This codes for CASSTGLGYGYTF.

This chain joins TRBV12-3 or TRBV12-4 and TRBJ2-3, with D possibly matching TRBD2 (6 bases). Trimming took 2 bases from V and 5 from J, leaving 11 bases between them. The CDR3 has 14 residues. The CDR3 is CASSLKGGGDTQYF. The CDR3 DNA reads as TGTGCCAGCAGTTTAAAGGGAGGAGGAGATACGCAGTATTTT.

The chain uses TRBV5-1 and TRBJ2-7; TRBD1 might be the D (7 bases). The CDR3 extends over 16 amino acids. Germline CDR1 reads SGHRS; CDR2 reads YFSETQ. The V and J ends lost 4 bases and 6 bases respectively, with 23 bases between them. The chain's CDR3 is CASSTLTEGARSEQYF. The CDR3 nucleotides are TGCGCCAGCAGCACCCTAACGGAGGGGGCCCGCTCCGAGCAGTACTTC.

The chain recombines TRBV2 with TRBJ1-5, with D possibly matching TRBD1 (6 bases). The CDR3 runs 12 residues. The germline V gene has CDR1 SNHLY and CDR2 FYNNEI. V lost 10 bases to trimming and J lost 6 bases, with 13 bases between them. The DNA of the CDR3 is TGTGCCATTCGTGAAGGGGGTCAGCCCCAGCATTTT. Protein sequence: CAIREGGQPQHF.

This clonotype was seen ten or more times. The chain joins TRBV3-1 to TRBJ2-7, with D tentatively TRBD2 (5 bases). The germline V gene has CDR1 LGHDT and CDR2 YNNKEL (reference sequence). V was pared by 0 bases and J by 3 bases, with 9 bases between. This CDR3 comprises 14 residues. DNA of the CDR3: TGTGCCAGCAGCCAAGATGGGGAGTTCTACGAGCAGTACTTC. This gives the protein CASSQDGEFYEQYF.

The V gene is TRBV9, the J gene TRBJ2-1; 8 bases fit TRBD1. The V and J ends lost 2 bases and 4 bases, in that order; junction bases with no gene match: 8. CDR1 and CDR2 (germline): SGDLS, YYNGEE. CDR3 length equals 16 residues. The CDR3 region is CASSVAGTGGYNEQFF. DNA of the CDR3: TGTGCCAGCAGCGTCGCCGGGACAGGAGGATACAATGAGCAGTTCTTC.

The sample holds many counts of this clonotype. The chain carries TRBV20-1 and TRBJ2-3, with TRBD2 as a possible D gene (5 bases). V lost 4 bases, J lost 3 bases, and 17 bases lay in between. Germline loops: CDR1 DFQATT, CDR2 SNEGSKA (reference sequence). CDR3 size: 15 residues. CDR3 sequence reads: CSATSGGGGTDTQYF. CDR3 nucleotides: TGCAGTGCTACCTCCGGAGGAGGAGGAACAGATACGCAGTATTTT.